A selection of T cell receptor beta chains follows, all from one sample in a study of human T cells and chemical hapten exposure. TCRdb called the RACE reads again in MiXCR, with one record for every CDR3 protein. The sample shows some 110,000 distinct CDR3 sequences, less than 35% of them seen only once. Sequencing was performed on whole blood, taken in connection with sensitization to the hapten diphenylcyclopropenone (DPC). These TCRs come from a man between 35 and 55 years old with alopecia areata. Some clones in this sample may be carry-over from other donors' samples. Each CDR3 is given with its conserved first and last residue. D genes are given only for firm matches. The size field is filled for only some rows; it gives once, few, many or a size class.

j_gene: TRBJ1-1; d_gene: -; v_gene: TRBV10-3; abundance: few; CDR3nt: TGTGCCATCAGGGAACGGGCCACGAACACTGAAGCTTTCTTT; CDR3aa: CAIRERATNTEAFF
j_gene: TRBJ2-1; d_gene: -; v_gene: TRBV4-3; abundance: -; CDR3nt: TGCGCCAGCAGCCAAGTAAGCGGTCCATACAATGTGCAGTTCTTC; CDR3aa: CASSQVSGPYNVQFF
j_gene: TRBJ2-3; d_gene: -; v_gene: TRBV5-1; abundance: -; CDR3nt: TGCGCCAGCAGCTTGGTGCTGGAGACGCAGTATTTT; CDR3aa: CASSLVLETQYF
j_gene: TRBJ2-2; d_gene: -; v_gene: TRBV24-1; abundance: few; CDR3nt: TGTGCCACCTCAGAGGCAGGGTACGGGGAGCTGTTTTTT; CDR3aa: CATSEAGYGELFF
j_gene: TRBJ2-2; d_gene: TRBD1; v_gene: TRBV5-1; abundance: few; CDR3nt: TGCGCCAGCAGGAAAGCAGCCGGGACAGGAGCCACCGGGGAGCTGTTTTTT; CDR3aa: CASRKAAGTGATGELFF
j_gene: TRBJ1-4; d_gene: -; v_gene: TRBV12-3/TRBV12-4; abundance: -; CDR3nt: TGTGCCAGCAGAGCGGGGGCGGATGAAAAACTGTTTTTT; CDR3aa: CASRAGADEKLFF
j_gene: TRBJ2-5; d_gene: -; v_gene: TRBV21-1; abundance: -; CDR3nt: TGTGCCAGCAGCAAAGGGGCAAGGGTAGCTCCTCAAGAGACCCAGTACTTC; CDR3aa: CASSKGARVAPQETQYF
j_gene: TRBJ2-1; d_gene: TRBD2; v_gene: TRBV4-3; abundance: -; CDR3nt: TGCGCCAGCAGCCAAGGGACTAGCGGGCCCTGGGCCCCCTACAATGAGCAGTTCTTC; CDR3aa: CASSQGTSGPWAPYNEQFF
j_gene: TRBJ1-1; d_gene: TRBD1; v_gene: TRBV29-1; abundance: -; CDR3nt: TGCAGCGGGTCCCAGGGGGGGTCCATGAACACTGAAGCTTTCTTT; CDR3aa: CSGSQGGSMNTEAFF
j_gene: TRBJ2-3; d_gene: -; v_gene: TRBV6-1; abundance: -; CDR3nt: TGTGCCAGCAGTGACCCGACAGGCCTCTGGGGCACAGATACGCAGTATTTT; CDR3aa: CASSDPTGLWGTDTQYF
j_gene: TRBJ2-3; d_gene: -; v_gene: TRBV10-2; abundance: -; CDR3nt: TGCGCCAGCAGTGACGAGGGAGTAGGCACAGATACGCAGTATTTT; CDR3aa: CASSDEGVGTDTQYF
j_gene: TRBJ2-7; d_gene: -; v_gene: TRBV6-5; abundance: -; CDR3nt: TGTGCCAGCAGTTACTCAGGGGCCCTTAGCTCCTACGAGCAGTACTTC; CDR3aa: CASSYSGALSSYEQYF
j_gene: TRBJ2-3; d_gene: TRBD2; v_gene: TRBV15; abundance: -; CDR3nt: TGTGCCACCAGCAGAGTTGGGGCGGGAGCGATCACAGATACGCAGTATTTT; CDR3aa: CATSRVGAGAITDTQYF
j_gene: TRBJ1-3; d_gene: -; v_gene: TRBV12-3/TRBV12-4; abundance: -; CDR3nt: TGTGCCAGCAGGCTACAGGGACAATCTGGAAACACCATATATTTT; CDR3aa: CASRLQGQSGNTIYF
j_gene: TRBJ1-6; d_gene: -; v_gene: TRBV7-2; abundance: -; CDR3nt: TGTGCCAGCAGCCCAAGGACAGTTTCACCCCTCCACTTT; CDR3aa: CASSPRTVSPLHF
j_gene: TRBJ1-5; d_gene: -; v_gene: TRBV6-6; abundance: few; CDR3nt: TGTGCCAGCACCGACGGGGGGAATCGGCCCCAGCATTTT; CDR3aa: CASTDGGNRPQHF
j_gene: TRBJ2-2; d_gene: -; v_gene: TRBV29-1; abundance: -; CDR3nt: TGCAGCGTTTGCTTTTCTGGGACCGGGGAGCTGTTTTTT; CDR3aa: CSVCFSGTGELFF
j_gene: TRBJ2-5; d_gene: -; v_gene: TRBV7-6; abundance: few; CDR3nt: TGTGCCAGCAGCTTAGAAGGGGGGGGCCAAGAGACCCAGTACTTC; CDR3aa: CASSLEGGGQETQYF
j_gene: TRBJ2-3; d_gene: -; v_gene: TRBV4-3; abundance: -; CDR3nt: TGCGCCAGCAGCCAAGTCCCGTTCGCAGATACGCAGTATTTT; CDR3aa: CASSQVPFADTQYF
j_gene: TRBJ1-5; d_gene: -; v_gene: TRBV14; abundance: -; CDR3nt: TGTGCCAGCAGCCTCCAGTCCCCGGGTAAGGAAGATCAGCCCCAGCATTTT; CDR3aa: CASSLQSPGKEDQPQHF
j_gene: TRBJ1-4; d_gene: -; v_gene: TRBV20-1; abundance: -; CDR3nt: TGCAGTGCTAGACTAGAGGTGTGGGGTAATGAAAAACTGTTTTTT; CDR3aa: CSARLEVWGNEKLFF
j_gene: TRBJ2-1; d_gene: -; v_gene: TRBV25-1; abundance: -; CDR3nt: TGTGCCAGCAGTGAATGGGGACCTACCGATGAGCAGTTCTTC; CDR3aa: CASSEWGPTDEQFF
j_gene: TRBJ2-1; d_gene: TRBD1; v_gene: TRBV28; abundance: -; CDR3nt: TGTGCCAGCAGTTTAGACAGGGTGCGCGATGAGCAGTTCTTC; CDR3aa: CASSLDRVRDEQFF
j_gene: TRBJ1-3; d_gene: -; v_gene: TRBV6-1; abundance: -; CDR3nt: TGTGCCAGCAGTGAAGACAGAGGAAACACCATATATTTT; CDR3aa: CASSEDRGNTIYF
j_gene: TRBJ1-5; d_gene: -; v_gene: TRBV2; abundance: -; CDR3nt: TGTGCCAGCAGTCCGGACAGTAGAAGCAATCAGCCCCAGCATTTT; CDR3aa: CASSPDSRSNQPQHF
j_gene: TRBJ2-1; d_gene: TRBD2; v_gene: TRBV20-1; abundance: few; CDR3nt: TGCAGTGCTAGAGAGCCAGCGGGAGACGATGAGCAGTTCTTC; CDR3aa: CSAREPAGDDEQFF
j_gene: TRBJ2-1; d_gene: TRBD2; v_gene: TRBV10-3; abundance: once; CDR3nt: TGTGCCATCAGTGAGTCGGGCGGGAGTACCAAGCAGTTCTTC; CDR3aa: CAISESGGSTKQFF
j_gene: TRBJ1-1; d_gene: -; v_gene: TRBV29-1; abundance: -; CDR3nt: TGCAGCGTTTACCAGGGGTTGAACACTGAAGCTTTCTTT; CDR3aa: CSVYQGLNTEAFF
j_gene: TRBJ2-4; d_gene: TRBD2; v_gene: TRBV6-2/TRBV6-3; abundance: -; CDR3nt: TGTGCCAGCACCACCGGACTAGACAAAAACATTCAGTACTTC; CDR3aa: CASTTGLDKNIQYF
j_gene: TRBJ2-3; d_gene: -; v_gene: TRBV29-1; abundance: few; CDR3nt: TGCAGCGTTGAAATAAGCTCCTCAGATACGCAGTATTTT; CDR3aa: CSVEISSSDTQYF
j_gene: TRBJ1-3; d_gene: -; v_gene: TRBV12-3/TRBV12-4; abundance: -; CDR3nt: TGTGCCAGCAGCCTACCATTTAATCGGCTATCTGGAAACACCATATATTTT; CDR3aa: CASSLPFNRLSGNTIYF
j_gene: TRBJ2-1; d_gene: TRBD2; v_gene: TRBV30; abundance: -; CDR3nt: TGTGCCTGGAGCCCCGAGGGACTACGTAACAATGAGCAGTTCTTC; CDR3aa: CAWSPEGLRNNEQFF
j_gene: TRBJ2-2; d_gene: TRBD2; v_gene: TRBV24-1; abundance: few; CDR3nt: TGTGCCACCAGTGATAGCGGGAGGAACACCGGGGAGCTGTTTTTT; CDR3aa: CATSDSGRNTGELFF
j_gene: TRBJ1-6; d_gene: -; v_gene: TRBV6-5; abundance: -; CDR3nt: TGTGCCAGCAGTTACTCGAAAGGGTCAGAGTCACCCCTCCACTTT; CDR3aa: CASSYSKGSESPLHF
j_gene: TRBJ2-1; d_gene: -; v_gene: TRBV5-5; abundance: few; CDR3nt: TGTGCCAGCAGCTCGCGGGACTCCCACAATGAGCAGTTCTTC; CDR3aa: CASSSRDSHNEQFF
j_gene: TRBJ2-4; d_gene: -; v_gene: TRBV7-2; abundance: few; CDR3nt: TGTGCCAGCAGCTATTTCAGCGAGGCCAAAAACATTCAGTACTTC; CDR3aa: CASSYFSEAKNIQYF
j_gene: TRBJ2-7; d_gene: TRBD1; v_gene: TRBV25-1; abundance: -; CDR3nt: TGTGCCAGCAGTCTCGTGGGGACAGGGTCCTCCTACGAGCAGTACTTC; CDR3aa: CASSLVGTGSSYEQYF
j_gene: TRBJ1-6; d_gene: -; v_gene: TRBV29-1; abundance: -; CDR3nt: TGCAGCGTTCTTTTTGGGGGCGCGGGTTCACCCCTCCACTTT; CDR3aa: CSVLFGGAGSPLHF